This T cell receptor beta chain stems from a study of blood T cell repertoires in COVID-19. Study-wide context: Acute and convalescent COVID-19 specimens originated in the United States, Italy and Spain. In each case, the material was cDNA or gDNA derived from T cells, B-cell-depleted T cells, or PBMCs.

Authors' processing steps: Estimation of nucleated cell counts was performed using reference gene primer amplification. TCRdb keeps only in-frame clones here, not all; method: immunoSEQ multiplex PCR. That table gives V, J and clone size, and the DNA gave D and trimming. The sample shows 250,000 to 350,000 clones, approximately 90% of them seen only once. This CDR3 has 15 amino acids. V dropped 1 base and J dropped 3 bases, with 9 bases sitting between them. Germline values: CDR1 SGHAT, CDR2 FQNNGV. This clone has only a few counts. The rearrangement links TRBV11-2 to TRBJ2-2, with a weak D call TRBD2 (5 bases). This TCR derives from a woman aged 30 to 39 who had recovered from COVID-19. The sequencing input was peripheral blood. Here the CDR3 reads CASSLVRADTGELFF. The CDR3, as DNA: TGTGCCAGCAGCTTAGTGAGGGCAGACACCGGGGAGCTGTTTTTT.